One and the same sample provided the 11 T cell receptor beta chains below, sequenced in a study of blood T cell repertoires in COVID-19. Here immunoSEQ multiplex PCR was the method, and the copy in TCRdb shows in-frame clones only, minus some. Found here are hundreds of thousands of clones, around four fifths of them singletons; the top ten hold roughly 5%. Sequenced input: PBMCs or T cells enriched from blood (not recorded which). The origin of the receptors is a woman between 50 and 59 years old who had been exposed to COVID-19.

The DNA for the CDR3 is TGTGCCAGCAGTACTAAACAGGGGACTGAAGCTTTCTTT. Amino acids: CASSTKQGTEAFF. The chain has TRBV2 and TRBJ1-1; 7 bases line up with TRBD1. The CDR3 spans 13 residues. From germline, CDR1 is SNHLY and CDR2 FYNNEI. Unmatched junction bases numbered 5, after V lost 5 bases and J lost 5 bases.

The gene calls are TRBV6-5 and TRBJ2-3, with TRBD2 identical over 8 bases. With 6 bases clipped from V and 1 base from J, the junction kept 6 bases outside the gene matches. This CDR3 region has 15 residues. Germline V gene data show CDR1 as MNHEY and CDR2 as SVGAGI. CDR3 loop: CASRALSGGTDTQYF. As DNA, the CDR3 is TGTGCCAGCAGAGCTCTTAGCGGGGGCACAGATACGCAGTATTTT.

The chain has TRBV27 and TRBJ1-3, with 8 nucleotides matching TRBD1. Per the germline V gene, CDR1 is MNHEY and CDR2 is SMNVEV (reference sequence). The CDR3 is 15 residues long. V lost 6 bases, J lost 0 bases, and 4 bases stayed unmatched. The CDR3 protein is CASRTTGGSGNTIYF. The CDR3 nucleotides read TGTGCCAGCAGGACAACAGGGGGCTCTGGAAACACCATATATTTT.

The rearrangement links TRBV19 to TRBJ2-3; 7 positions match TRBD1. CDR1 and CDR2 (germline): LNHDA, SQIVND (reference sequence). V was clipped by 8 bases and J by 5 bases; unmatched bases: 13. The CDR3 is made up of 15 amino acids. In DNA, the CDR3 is TGTGCCAGTTGTCATAACGACAGGGCGAGAGATACGCAGTATTTT. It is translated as CASCHNDRARDTQYF.

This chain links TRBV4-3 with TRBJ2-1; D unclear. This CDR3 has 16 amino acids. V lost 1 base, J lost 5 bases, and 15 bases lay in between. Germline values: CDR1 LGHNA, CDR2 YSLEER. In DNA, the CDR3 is TGCGCCAGCAGCCAAGTTACCGTCAGGCACGACAATGAGCAGTTCTTC. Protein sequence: CASSQVTVRHDNEQFF.

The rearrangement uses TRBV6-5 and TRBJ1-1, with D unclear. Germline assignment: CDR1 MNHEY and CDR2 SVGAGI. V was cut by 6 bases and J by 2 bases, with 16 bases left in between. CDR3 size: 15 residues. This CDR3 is CASRLQLAGNTEAFF. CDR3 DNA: TGTGCCAGCAGATTACAGCTAGCGGGAAACACTGAAGCTTTCTTT.

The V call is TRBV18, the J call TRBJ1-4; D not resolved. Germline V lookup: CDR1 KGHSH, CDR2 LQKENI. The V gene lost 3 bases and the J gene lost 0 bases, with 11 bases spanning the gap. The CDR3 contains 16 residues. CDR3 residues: CASSPIQVPTNEKLFF. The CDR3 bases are TGTGCCAGCTCACCGATACAAGTACCAACTAATGAAAAACTGTTTTTT.

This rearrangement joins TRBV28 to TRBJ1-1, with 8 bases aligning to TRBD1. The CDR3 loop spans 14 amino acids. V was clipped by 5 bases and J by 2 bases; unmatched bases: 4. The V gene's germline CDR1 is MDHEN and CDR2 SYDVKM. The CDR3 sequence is CASSEGQVNTEAFF. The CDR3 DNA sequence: TGTGCCAGCAGTGAGGGACAGGTTAACACTGAAGCTTTCTTT.

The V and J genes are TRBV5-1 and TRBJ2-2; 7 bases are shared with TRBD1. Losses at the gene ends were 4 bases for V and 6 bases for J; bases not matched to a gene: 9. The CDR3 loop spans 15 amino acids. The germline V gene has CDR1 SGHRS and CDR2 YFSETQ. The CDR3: CASSTDRSNSGELFF. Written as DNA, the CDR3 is TGCGCCAGCAGCACGGACAGGAGTAACTCCGGGGAGCTGTTTTTT.

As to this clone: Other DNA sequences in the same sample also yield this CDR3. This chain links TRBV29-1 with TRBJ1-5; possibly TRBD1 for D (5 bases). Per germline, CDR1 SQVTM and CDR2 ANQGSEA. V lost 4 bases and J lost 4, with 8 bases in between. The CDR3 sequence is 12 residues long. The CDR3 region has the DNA TGCAGCGTTGGGGGGGTTAATCAGCCCCAGCATTTT. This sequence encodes CSVGGVNQPQHF.

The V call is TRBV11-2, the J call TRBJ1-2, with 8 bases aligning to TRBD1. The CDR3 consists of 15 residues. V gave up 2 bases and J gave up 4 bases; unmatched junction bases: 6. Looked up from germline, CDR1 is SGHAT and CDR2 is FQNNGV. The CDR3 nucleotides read TGTGCCAGCAGCTTAAGTCAGGGGGCAATCTATGGCTACACCTTC. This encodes CASSLSQGAIYGYTF.